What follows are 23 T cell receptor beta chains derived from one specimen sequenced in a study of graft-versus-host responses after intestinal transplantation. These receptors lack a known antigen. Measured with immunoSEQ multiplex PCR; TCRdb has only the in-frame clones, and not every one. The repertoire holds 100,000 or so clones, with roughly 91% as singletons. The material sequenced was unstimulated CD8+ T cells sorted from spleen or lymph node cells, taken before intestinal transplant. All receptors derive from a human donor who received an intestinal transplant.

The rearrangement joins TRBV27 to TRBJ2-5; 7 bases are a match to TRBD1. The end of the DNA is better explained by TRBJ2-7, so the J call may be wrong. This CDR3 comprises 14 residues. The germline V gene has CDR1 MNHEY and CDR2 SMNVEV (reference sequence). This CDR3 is CASSRRGLAYEQYF. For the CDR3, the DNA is TGTGCCAGCAGCCGCAGGGGGTTGGCCTACGAGCAGTACTTC.

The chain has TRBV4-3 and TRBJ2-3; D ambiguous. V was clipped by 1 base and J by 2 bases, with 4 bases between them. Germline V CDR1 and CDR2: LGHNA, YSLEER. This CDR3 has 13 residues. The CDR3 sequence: CASSQGNTDTQYF. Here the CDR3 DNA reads TGCGCCAGCAGCCAAGGTAACACAGATACGCAGTATTTT.

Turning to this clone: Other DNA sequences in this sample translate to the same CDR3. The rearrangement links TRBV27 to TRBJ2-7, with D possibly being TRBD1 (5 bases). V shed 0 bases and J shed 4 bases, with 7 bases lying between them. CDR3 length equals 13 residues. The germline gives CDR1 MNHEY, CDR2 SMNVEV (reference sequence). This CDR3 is CASSLSGPYEQYF. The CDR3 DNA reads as TGTGCCAGCAGTTTATCGGGGCCTTACGAGCAGTACTTC.

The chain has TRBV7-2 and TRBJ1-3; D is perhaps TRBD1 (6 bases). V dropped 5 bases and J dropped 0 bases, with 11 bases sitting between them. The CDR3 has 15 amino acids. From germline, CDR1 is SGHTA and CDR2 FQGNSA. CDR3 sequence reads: CASSLTGSSGNTIYF. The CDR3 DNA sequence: TGTGCCAGCAGCCTAACAGGGAGCTCTGGAAACACCATATATTTT.

The CDR3 nucleotides are TGTGCCTGGAGGCTTACAGGGACCGATCTGGAGACCCAGTACTTC. Translated: CAWRLTGTDLETQYF. The chain links TRBV30 to TRBJ2-5, with D maybe TRBD1 (6 bases). This CDR3 is built from 15 residues. The V gene lost 3 bases and the J gene lost 5 bases, with 19 bases spanning the gap. Germline values: CDR1 GTSNPN, CDR2 SVGIG (reference sequence). The full variable domain, its missing parts supplied by reference TRBV30 and TRBJ2-5, is SQTIHQWPATLVQPVGSPLSLECTVEGTSNPNLYWYRQAAGRGLQLLFYSVGIGQISSEVPQNLSASRPQDRQFILSSKKLLLSDSGFYLCAWRLTGTDLETQYFGPGTRLLVL.

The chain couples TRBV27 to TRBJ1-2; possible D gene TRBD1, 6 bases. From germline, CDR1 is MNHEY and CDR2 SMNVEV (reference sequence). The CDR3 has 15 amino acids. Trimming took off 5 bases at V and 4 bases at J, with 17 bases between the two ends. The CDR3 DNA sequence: TGTGCCAGCAGTGGAAGGGGGGGAGGCGGCTATGGCTACACCTTC. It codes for CASSGRGGGGYGYTF.

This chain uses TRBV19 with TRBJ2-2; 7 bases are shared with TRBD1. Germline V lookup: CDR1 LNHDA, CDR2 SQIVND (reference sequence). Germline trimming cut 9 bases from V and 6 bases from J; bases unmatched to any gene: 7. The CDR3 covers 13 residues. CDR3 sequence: CASSTGIAGELFF. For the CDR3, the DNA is TGTGCCAGCTCGACAGGGATAGCCGGGGAGCTGTTTTTT.

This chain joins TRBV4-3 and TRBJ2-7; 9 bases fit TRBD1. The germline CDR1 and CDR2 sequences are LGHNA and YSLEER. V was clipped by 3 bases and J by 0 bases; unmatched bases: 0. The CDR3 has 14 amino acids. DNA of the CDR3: TGCGCCAGCAGCCAGGGACAGGGCTCCTACGAGCAGTACTTC. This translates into CASSQGQGSYEQYF.

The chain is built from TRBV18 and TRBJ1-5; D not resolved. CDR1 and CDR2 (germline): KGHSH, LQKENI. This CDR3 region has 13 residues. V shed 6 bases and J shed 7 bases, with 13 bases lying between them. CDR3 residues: CASSPSPWQPQHF. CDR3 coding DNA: TGTGCCAGCTCCCCGAGCCCTTGGCAGCCCCAGCATTTT.

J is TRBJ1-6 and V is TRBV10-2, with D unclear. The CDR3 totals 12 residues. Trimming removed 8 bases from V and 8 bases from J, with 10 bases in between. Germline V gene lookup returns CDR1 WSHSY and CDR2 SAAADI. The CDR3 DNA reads TGCGCCAGCGCCCCGGGTTATTCACCCCTCCACTTT. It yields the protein CASAPGYSPLHF.

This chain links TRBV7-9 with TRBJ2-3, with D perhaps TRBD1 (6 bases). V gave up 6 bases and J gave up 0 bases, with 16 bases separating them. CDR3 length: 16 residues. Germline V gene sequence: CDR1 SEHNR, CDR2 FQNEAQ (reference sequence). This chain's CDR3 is CASSHEGVTSTDTQYF. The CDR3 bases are TGTGCCAGCAGTCACGAGGGGGTCACTAGCACAGATACGCAGTATTTT.

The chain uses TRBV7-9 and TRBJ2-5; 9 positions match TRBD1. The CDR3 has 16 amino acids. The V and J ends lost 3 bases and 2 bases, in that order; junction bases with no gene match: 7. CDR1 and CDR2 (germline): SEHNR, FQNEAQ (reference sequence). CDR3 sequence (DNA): TGTGCCAGCAGCTTCCGGGACAGGGATCCTCAAGAGACCCAGTACTTC. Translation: CASSFRDRDPQETQYF. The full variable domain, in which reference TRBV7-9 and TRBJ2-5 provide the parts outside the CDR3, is DTGVSQNPRHKITKRGQNVTFRCDPISEHNRLYWYRQTLGQGPEFLTYFQNEAQLEKSRLLSDRFSAERPKGSFSTLEIQRTEQGDSAMYLCASSFRDRDPQETQYFGPGTRLLVL.

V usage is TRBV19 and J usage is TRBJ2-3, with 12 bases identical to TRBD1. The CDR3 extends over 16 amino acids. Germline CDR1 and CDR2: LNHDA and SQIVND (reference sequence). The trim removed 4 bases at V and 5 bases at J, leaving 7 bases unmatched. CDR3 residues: CASSKAGTGGEDTQYF. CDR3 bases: TGTGCCAGTAGTAAGGCCGGGACAGGGGGCGAAGATACGCAGTATTTT.

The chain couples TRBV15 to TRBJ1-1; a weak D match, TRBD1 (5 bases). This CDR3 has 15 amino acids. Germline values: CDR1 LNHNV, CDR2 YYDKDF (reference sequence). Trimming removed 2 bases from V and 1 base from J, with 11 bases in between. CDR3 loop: CATSRPVGGNTEAFF. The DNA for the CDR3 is TGTGCCACCAGCAGACCCGTGGGGGGGAACACTGAAGCTTTCTTT.

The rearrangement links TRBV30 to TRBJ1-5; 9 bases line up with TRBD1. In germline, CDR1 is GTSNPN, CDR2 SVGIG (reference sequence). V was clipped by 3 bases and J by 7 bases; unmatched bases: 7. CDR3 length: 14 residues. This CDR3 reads CAWSLGQGRQPQHF. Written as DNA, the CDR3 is TGTGCCTGGAGCCTTGGACAGGGGAGGCAGCCCCAGCATTTT.

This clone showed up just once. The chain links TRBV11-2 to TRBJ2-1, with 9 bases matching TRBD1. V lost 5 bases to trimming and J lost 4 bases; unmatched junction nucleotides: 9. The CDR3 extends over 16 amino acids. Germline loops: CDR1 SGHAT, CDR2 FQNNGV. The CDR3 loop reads CASSRSAGTGYNEQFF. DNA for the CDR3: TGTGCCAGCAGCCGATCCGCCGGGACAGGGTACAATGAGCAGTTCTTC.

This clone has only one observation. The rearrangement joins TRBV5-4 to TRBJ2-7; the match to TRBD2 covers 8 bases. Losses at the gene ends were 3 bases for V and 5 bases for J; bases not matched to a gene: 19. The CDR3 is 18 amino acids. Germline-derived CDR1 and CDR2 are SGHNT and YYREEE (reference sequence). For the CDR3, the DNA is TGTGCCAGCAGCTCCCCAGACTATAGGGCGGGGGGCACCCACGAGCAGTACTTC. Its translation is CASSSPDYRAGGTHEQYF.

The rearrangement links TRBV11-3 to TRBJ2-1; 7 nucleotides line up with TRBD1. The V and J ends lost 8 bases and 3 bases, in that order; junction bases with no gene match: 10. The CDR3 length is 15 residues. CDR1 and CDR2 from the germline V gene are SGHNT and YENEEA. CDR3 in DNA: TGTGCCAGCCGCCGGACAGGTTCTTTCTACAATGAGCAGTTCTTC. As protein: CASRRTGSFYNEQFF.

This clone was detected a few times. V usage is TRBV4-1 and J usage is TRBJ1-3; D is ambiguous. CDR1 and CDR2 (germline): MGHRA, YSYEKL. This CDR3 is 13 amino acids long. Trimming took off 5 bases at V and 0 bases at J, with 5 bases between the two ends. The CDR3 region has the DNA TGCGCCAGCAGCGCAGTCTCTGGAAACACCATATATTTT. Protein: CASSAVSGNTIYF.

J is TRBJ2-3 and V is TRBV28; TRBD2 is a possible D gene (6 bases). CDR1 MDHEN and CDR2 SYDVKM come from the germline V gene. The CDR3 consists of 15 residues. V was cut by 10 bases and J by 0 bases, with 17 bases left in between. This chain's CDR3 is CATHPGDLSTDTQYF. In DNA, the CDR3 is TGTGCCACCCACCCGGGGGATCTGAGCACAGATACGCAGTATTTT.

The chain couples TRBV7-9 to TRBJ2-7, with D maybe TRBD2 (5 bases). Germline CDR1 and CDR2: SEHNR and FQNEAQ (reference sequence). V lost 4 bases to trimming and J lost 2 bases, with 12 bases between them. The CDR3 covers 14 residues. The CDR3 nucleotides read TGTGCCAGCAGCTCCTGGACGGGGACCTACGAGCAGTACTTC. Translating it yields CASSSWTGTYEQYF.

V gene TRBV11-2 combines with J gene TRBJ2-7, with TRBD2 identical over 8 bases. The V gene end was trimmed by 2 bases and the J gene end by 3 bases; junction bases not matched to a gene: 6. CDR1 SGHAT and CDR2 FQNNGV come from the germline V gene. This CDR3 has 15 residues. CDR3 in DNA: TGTGCCAGCAGCTTAATTCGGGGGGGCGGCTACGAGCAGTACTTC. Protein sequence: CASSLIRGGGYEQYF.

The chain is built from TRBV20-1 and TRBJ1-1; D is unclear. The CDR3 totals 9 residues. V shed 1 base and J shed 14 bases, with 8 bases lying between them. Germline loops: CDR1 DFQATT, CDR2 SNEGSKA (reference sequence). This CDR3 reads CSARGAVFF. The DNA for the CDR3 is TGCAGTGCTAGAGGAGCGGTATTCTTT.